This TCR beta chain was captured in a study of regulatory T cells in long-lasting Graves disease. This clonotype has at least ten counts. Antigen specificity is unknown. Construction of TCR beta libraries relied on iRepertoire HTBI primers and on Arm-PCR targeting CDR3 regions. TCRdb recomputed calls from the multiplex PCR reads with MiXCR, one row per CDR3 protein. The table shows about 540,000 distinct CDR3 sequences, with about 13% occurring only once. V gave up 5 bases and J gave up 3 bases, with 10 bases separating them. This CDR3 contains 13 residues. Per germline, CDR1 KGHSH and CDR2 LQKENI. Time point described: newly diagnosed GD, antithyroid drugs for less than 3 months. The TCR library used RNA extracted from PBMCs. An endocrinology department located in Xi'an, China, was where the patients came from. Study-wide results and limits: Persistent disease favored TRBV28, TRBJ1-2 and TRBJ2-5.

The data were also submitted as part of a second study, on T cells in Graves' hyperthyroidism and ophthalmopathy. As that report states: Across 18 months, stable Graves' hyperthyroidism was marked by no progression to ophthalmopathy. Ophthalmopathy was separated from stable hyperthyroidism by a 13 V-J model.

This sequence was found in a man aged 30 to 45 with Graves disease. This chain uses TRBV18 with TRBJ1-2; D gene unclear. Here the sequenced sample was peripheral blood mononuclear cells (PBMCs), taken at new diagnosis, from a patient treated with antithyroid drugs. The CDR3 bases are TGTGCCAGCTCAAATACACCGGACTATGGCTACACCTTC. Translating it yields CASSNTPDYGYTF. Together with reference TRBV18 and TRBJ1-2, the CDR3 gives the full variable domain: NAGVMQNPRHLVRRRGQEARLRCSPMKGHSHVYWYRQLPEEGLKFMVYLQKENIIDESGMPKERFSAEFPKEGPSILRIQQVVRGDSAAYFCASSNTPDYGYTFGSGTRLTVV.